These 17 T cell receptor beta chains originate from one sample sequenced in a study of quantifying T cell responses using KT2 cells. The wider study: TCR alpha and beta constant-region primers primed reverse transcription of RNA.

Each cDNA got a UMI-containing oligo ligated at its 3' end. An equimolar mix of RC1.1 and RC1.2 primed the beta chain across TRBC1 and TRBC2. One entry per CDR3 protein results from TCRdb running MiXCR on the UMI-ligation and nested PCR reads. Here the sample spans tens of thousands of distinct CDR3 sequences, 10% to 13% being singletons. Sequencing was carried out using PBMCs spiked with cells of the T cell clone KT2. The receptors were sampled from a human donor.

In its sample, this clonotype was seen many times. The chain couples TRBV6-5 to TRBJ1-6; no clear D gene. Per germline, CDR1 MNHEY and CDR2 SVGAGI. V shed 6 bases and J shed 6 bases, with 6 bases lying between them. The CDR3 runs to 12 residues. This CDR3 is CASRTTNSPLHF. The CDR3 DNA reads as TGTGCCAGCAGGACAACTAATTCACCCCTCCACTTT.

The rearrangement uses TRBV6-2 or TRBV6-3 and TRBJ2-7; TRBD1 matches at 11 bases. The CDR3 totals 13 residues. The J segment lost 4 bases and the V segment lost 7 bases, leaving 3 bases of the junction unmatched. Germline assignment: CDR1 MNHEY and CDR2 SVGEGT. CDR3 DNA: TGTGCCAGCACGGGGACAGGGGGGTACGAGCAGTACTTC. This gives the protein CASTGTGGYEQYF.

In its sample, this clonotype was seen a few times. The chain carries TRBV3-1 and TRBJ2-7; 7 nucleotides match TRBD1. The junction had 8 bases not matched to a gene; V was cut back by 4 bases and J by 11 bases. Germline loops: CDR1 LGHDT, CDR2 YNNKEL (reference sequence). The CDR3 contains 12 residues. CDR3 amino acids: CASSLKLGTEYF. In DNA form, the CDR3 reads TGTGCCAGCAGCCTCAAGTTAGGGACAGAGTACTTC.

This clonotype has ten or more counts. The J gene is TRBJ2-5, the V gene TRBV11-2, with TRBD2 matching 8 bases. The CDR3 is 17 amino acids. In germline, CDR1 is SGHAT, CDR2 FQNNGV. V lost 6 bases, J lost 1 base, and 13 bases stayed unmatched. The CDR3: CASRLWGTSWSQETQYF. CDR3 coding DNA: TGTGCCAGCAGACTTTGGGGGACTAGTTGGTCCCAAGAGACCCAGTACTTC.

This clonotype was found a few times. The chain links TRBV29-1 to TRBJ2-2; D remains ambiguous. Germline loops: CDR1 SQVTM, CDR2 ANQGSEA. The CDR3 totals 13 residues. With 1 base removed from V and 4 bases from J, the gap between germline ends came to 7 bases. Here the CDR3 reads CSVEVEVTGELFF. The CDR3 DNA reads TGCAGCGTTGAAGTAGAGGTCACCGGGGAGCTGTTTTTT.

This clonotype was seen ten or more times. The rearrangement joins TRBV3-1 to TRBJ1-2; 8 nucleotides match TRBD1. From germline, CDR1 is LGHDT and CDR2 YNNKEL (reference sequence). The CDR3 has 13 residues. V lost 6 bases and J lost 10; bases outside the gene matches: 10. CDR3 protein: CASSLGQGWDYTF. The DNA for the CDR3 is TGTGCCAGCAGTCTCGGACAGGGTTGGGACTACACCTTC.

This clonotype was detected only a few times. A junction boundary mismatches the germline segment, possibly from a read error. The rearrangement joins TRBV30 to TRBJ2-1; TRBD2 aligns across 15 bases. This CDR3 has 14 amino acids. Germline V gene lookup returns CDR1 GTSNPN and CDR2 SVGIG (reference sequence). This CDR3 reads CAWSVAGTSGRMLF. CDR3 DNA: TGTGCCTGGAGTGTAGCCGGGACTAGCGGGAGGATGCTCTTC.

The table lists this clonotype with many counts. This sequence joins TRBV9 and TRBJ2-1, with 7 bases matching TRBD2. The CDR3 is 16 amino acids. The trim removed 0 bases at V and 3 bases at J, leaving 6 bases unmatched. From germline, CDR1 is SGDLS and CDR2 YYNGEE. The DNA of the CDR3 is TGTGCCAGCAGCGTAGCTGGCGGGAGATACTACAATGAGCAGTTCTTC. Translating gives CASSVAGGRYYNEQFF.

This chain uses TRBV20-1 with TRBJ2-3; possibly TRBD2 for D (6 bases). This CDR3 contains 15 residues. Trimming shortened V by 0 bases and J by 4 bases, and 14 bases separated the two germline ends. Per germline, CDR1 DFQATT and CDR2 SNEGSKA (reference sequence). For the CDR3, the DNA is TGCAGTGCTAGAGACGGGGGAGGAAACCCAGATACGCAGTATTTT. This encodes CSARDGGGNPDTQYF.

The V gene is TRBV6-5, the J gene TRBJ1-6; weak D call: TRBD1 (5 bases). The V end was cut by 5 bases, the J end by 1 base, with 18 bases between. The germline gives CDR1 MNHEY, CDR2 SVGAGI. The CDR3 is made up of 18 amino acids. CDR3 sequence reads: CASSPFGGGRSYNSPLHF. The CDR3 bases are TGTGCCAGCAGTCCATTCGGGGGGGGTAGATCCTATAATTCACCCCTCCACTTT.

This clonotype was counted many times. Here the CDR3 reads CASSIATGSTDTQYF. CDR3 DNA sequence: TGTGCCAGTAGTATTGCAACAGGTAGCACAGATACGCAGTATTTT. The chain carries TRBV19 and TRBJ2-3; D possibly corresponds to TRBD1 (5 bases). CDR3 length: 15 amino acids. Between the trimmed V and J ends, which lost 3 bases and 0 bases, there was a span of 10 bases. The germline CDR1 and CDR2 sequences are LNHDA and SQIVND (reference sequence).

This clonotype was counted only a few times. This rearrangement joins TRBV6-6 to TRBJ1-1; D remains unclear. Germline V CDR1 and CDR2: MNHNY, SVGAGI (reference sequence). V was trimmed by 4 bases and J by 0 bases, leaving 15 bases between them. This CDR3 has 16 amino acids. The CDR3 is CASSLISMPVNTEAFF. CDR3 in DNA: TGTGCCAGCAGTTTAATCTCAATGCCGGTGAACACTGAAGCTTTCTTT.

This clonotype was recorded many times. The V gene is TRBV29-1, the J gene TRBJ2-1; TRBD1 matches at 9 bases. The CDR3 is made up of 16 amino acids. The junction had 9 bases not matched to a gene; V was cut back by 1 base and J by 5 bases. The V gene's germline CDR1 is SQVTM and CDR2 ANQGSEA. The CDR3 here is CSVEVLGGQGDNEQFF. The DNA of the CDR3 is TGCAGCGTTGAAGTGCTTGGGGGACAGGGCGACAATGAGCAGTTCTTC.

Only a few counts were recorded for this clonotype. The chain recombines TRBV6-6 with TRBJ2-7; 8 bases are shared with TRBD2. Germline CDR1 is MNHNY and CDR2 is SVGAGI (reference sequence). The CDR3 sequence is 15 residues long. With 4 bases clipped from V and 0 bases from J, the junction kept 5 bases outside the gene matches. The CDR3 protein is CASSSNSGNSYEQYF. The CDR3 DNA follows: TGTGCCAGCAGTTCCAATAGCGGGAACTCCTACGAGCAGTACTTC.

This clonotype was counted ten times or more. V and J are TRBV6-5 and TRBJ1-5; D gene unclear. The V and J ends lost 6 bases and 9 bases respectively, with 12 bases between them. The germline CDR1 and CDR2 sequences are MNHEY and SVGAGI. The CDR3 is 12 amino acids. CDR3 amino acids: CASRAEKGPQHF. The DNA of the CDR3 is TGTGCCAGCAGGGCAGAAAAGGGGCCCCAGCATTTT.

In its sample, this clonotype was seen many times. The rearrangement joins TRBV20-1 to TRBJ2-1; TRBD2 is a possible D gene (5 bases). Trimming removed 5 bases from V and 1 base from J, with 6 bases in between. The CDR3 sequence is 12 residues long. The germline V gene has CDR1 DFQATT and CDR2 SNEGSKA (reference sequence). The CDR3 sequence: CSARRSYNEQFF. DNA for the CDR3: TGCAGTGCTCGGAGGTCCTACAATGAGCAGTTCTTC.

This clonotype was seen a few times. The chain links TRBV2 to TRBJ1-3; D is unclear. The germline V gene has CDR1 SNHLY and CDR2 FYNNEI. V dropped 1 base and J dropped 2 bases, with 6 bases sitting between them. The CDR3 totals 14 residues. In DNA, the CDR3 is TGTGCCAGCAGTGAAGGGAGGGCTGGAAACACCATATATTTT. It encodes CASSEGRAGNTIYF.